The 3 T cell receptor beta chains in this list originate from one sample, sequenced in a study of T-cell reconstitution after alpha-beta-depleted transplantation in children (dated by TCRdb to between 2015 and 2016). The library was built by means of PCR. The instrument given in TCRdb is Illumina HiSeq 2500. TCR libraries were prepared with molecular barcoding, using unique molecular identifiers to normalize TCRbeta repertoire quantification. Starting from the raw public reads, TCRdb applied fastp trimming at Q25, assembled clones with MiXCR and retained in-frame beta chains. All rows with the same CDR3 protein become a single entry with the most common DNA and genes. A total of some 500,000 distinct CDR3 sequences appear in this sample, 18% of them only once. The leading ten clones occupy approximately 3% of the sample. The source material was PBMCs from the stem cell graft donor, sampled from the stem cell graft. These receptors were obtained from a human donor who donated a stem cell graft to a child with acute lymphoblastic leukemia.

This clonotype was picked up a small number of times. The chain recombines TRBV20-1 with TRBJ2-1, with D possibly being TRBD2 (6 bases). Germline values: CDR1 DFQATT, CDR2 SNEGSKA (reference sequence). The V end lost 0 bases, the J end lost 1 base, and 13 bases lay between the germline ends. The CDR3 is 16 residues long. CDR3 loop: CSARDWGETSYNEQFF. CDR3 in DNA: TGCAGTGCTAGAGATTGGGGGGAGACGTCCTACAATGAGCAGTTCTTC.

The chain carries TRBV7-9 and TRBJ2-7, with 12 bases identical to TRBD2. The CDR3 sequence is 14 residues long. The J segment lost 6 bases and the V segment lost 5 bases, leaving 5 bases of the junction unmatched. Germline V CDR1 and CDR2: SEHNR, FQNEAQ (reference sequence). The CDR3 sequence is CASSATSGSGEQYF. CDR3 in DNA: TGTGCCAGCAGCGCGACTAGCGGGAGTGGCGAGCAGTACTTC.

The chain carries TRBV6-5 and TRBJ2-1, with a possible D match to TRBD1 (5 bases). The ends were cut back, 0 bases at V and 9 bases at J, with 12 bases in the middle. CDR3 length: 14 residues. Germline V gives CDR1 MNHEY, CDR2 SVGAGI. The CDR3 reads CASSYSAGLGEQFF. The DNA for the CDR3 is TGTGCCAGCAGTTACTCGGCAGGGTTAGGTGAGCAGTTCTTC.